These 20 T cell receptor beta chains came from one sample sequenced in a study of preoperative IRX-2 immunotherapy in early breast cancer. Treatment indicated: preoperative locoregional IRX-2 cytokine immunotherapy. Here immunoSEQ multiplex PCR was the method, and the copy in TCRdb shows in-frame clones only, minus some. This table has just over 25,000 clones, around four fifths appearing once. The sequenced sample was lymph node tissue, obtained after IRX-2 immunotherapy. Source of these receptors: a human donor with breast cancer.

V usage is TRBV18 and J usage is TRBJ1-3; 9 bases agree with TRBD1. The junction had 10 bases not matched to a gene; V was cut back by 3 bases and J by 1 base. The CDR3 has 18 amino acids. Germline CDR1 and CDR2: KGHSH and LQKENI. CDR3 region: CASSPKGQGIRSGNTIYF. The CDR3 DNA reads as TGTGCCAGCTCACCGAAAGGACAGGGGATAAGGTCTGGAAACACCATATATTTT.

V is TRBV11-3 and J is TRBJ2-1; a possible D gene is TRBD1 (6 bases). CDR3 length: 15 amino acids. Germline V CDR1 and CDR2: SGHNT, YENEEA. V was cut by 5 bases and J by 6 bases, with 17 bases left in between. The CDR3 DNA follows: TGTGCCAGCAGCCCCCAGGGTATAGGGGGCAATGAGCAGTTCTTC. Encoded protein: CASSPQGIGGNEQFF.

This chain uses TRBV30 with TRBJ1-3, with D possibly TRBD1 on 5 matching bases. The CDR3 is made up of 14 amino acids. V was shortened by 3 bases and J by 4 bases, with 13 bases between the two germline ends. The germline V gene encodes CDR1 GTSNPN and CDR2 SVGIG (reference sequence). The CDR3 spells CAWSSAGLGNTIYF. CDR3 bases: TGTGCCTGGAGCTCGGCGGGGCTAGGAAACACCATATATTTT.

This chain connects TRBV6-8 to TRBJ2-5; a possible D gene is TRBD2 (7 bases). The CDR3 runs to 15 residues. V lost 3 bases, J lost 4 bases, and 15 bases lay in between. Germline assignment: CDR1 MNHGY and CDR2 SAAAGT. CDR3 loop: CASSYEGGPRETQYF. The CDR3 DNA sequence: TGTGCCAGCAGTTATGAGGGGGGGCCGCGAGAGACCCAGTACTTC.

This chain connects TRBV27 to TRBJ2-2, with D maybe TRBD1 (6 bases). The CDR3 runs to 12 residues. V lost 8 bases and J 6 bases, leaving 10 bases between the germline ends. Germline V gene lookup returns CDR1 MNHEY and CDR2 SMNVEV (reference sequence). Here the CDR3 DNA reads TGTGCCAGCGACAGGTATCCCGGGGAGCTGTTTTTT. Translated, it gives CASDRYPGELFF.

This chain uses TRBV6-8 with TRBJ1-5; the D gene is possibly TRBD1 (6 bases). V was clipped by 5 bases and J by 1 base, with 15 bases between them. This CDR3 contains 16 residues. Germline-derived CDR1 and CDR2 are MNHGY and SAAAGT. As DNA, the CDR3 is TGTGCCAGCAGTGACCTCACAGGGATGAGCAATCAGCCCCAGCATTTT. It translates to CASSDLTGMSNQPQHF.

V usage is TRBV6-8 and J usage is TRBJ2-1; D could derive from TRBD1 or TRBD2 (5 bases each). Between the trimmed V and J ends, which lost 6 bases and 6 bases, there was a span of 12 bases. The CDR3 totals 13 residues. The germline gives CDR1 MNHGY, CDR2 SAAAGT. The CDR3 sequence: CASRPHGGNEQFF. As DNA, the CDR3 is TGTGCCAGCAGGCCCCATGGGGGCAATGAGCAGTTCTTC.

V usage is TRBV29-1 and J usage is TRBJ2-5; a possible D gene is TRBD1 (6 bases). V was cut by 4 bases and J by 0 bases, with 9 bases left in between. Germline values: CDR1 SQVTM, CDR2 ANQGSEA. The CDR3 has 13 amino acids. Here the CDR3 DNA reads TGCAGCGTTGCCCGACAGGACCAAGAGACCCAGTACTTC. This translates into CSVARQDQETQYF.

This chain joins TRBV6-7 and TRBJ1-1, with 9 bases lining up with TRBD1. TRBV6-7 is known as an ORF, though its function is uncertain. V was clipped by 6 bases and J by 4 bases; unmatched bases: 6. This CDR3 has 14 residues. CDR3 sequence reads: CASSVTGGVTEAFF. The CDR3 bases are TGTGCCAGCAGCGTTACAGGGGGCGTCACTGAAGCTTTCTTT.

This rearrangement joins TRBV6-8 to TRBJ1-6; D is unclear. The CDR3 is made up of 13 amino acids. V was cut by 6 bases and J by 9 bases, with 12 bases left in between. CDR1 MNHGY and CDR2 SAAAGT come from the germline V gene. The CDR3 DNA follows: TGTGCCAGCAGGGCGCGCTTAACTTCACCCCTCCACTTT. This codes for CASRARLTSPLHF.

This clone was counted a few times. The chain recombines TRBV19 with TRBJ2-2, with D possibly TRBD1 on 6 matching bases. CDR3 length equals 14 residues. Deletions cut 7 bases from V and 0 bases from J, with 9 bases between. Germline V gives CDR1 LNHDA, CDR2 SQIVND (reference sequence). The CDR3 loop is CASTRTANTGELFF. The DNA of the CDR3 is TGTGCCAGTACCAGGACAGCGAACACCGGGGAGCTGTTTTTT.

The V and J genes are TRBV11-3 and TRBJ1-4, with D hard to call. This CDR3 comprises 17 residues. Between the trimmed V and J ends, which lost 2 bases and 4 bases, there was a span of 17 bases. The V gene's germline CDR1 is SGHNT and CDR2 YENEEA. The CDR3 bases are TGTGCCAGCAGCTTATCCCCGGACCGGAGAGATAATGAAAAACTGTTTTTT. Its translation: CASSLSPDRRDNEKLFF.

The chain recombines TRBV6-8 with TRBJ2-2; D uncertain. Trimming removed 4 bases from V and 4 bases from J, with 16 bases in between. There are 16 residues in the CDR3. Germline assignment: CDR1 MNHGY and CDR2 SAAAGT. CDR3 sequence (DNA): TGTGCCAGCAGTTTTGGAAGGTGGGGTAGCACCGGGGAGCTGTTTTTT. This translates into CASSFGRWGSTGELFF.

In its sample, this clone was seen once. This sequence joins TRBV10-3 and TRBJ2-2, with 7 bases aligning to TRBD1. The V gene's germline CDR1 is ENHRY and CDR2 SYGVKD. CDR3 size: 12 residues. After removal of 6 bases from V and 6 bases from J, the junction contained 1 base not matched to a gene. CDR3 sequence (DNA): TGTGCCATCAGACAGGGGTCCGGGGAGCTGTTTTTT. As protein: CAIRQGSGELFF.

The chain is built from TRBV29-1 and TRBJ2-3; the match to TRBD2 covers 10 bases. The CDR3 is made up of 14 amino acids. V lost 7 bases and J lost 3; bases outside the gene matches: 7. Germline CDR1 and CDR2: SQVTM and ANQGSEA. The CDR3: CSGKRGGRTDTQYF. CDR3 DNA: TGCAGCGGCAAGCGGGGGGGCAGGACAGATACGCAGTATTTT.

J is TRBJ2-2 and V is TRBV12-5; 12 bases match TRBD1. The CDR3 contains 19 residues. Looked up from germline, CDR1 is LGHNT and CDR2 is FRNRAP. The V and J ends lost 0 bases and 6 bases, in that order; junction bases with no gene match: 11. CDR3: CASGLVLTGTGGRAGELFF. CDR3 DNA: TGTGCTAGTGGTTTGGTCCTCACCGGGACAGGGGGCCGAGCCGGGGAGCTGTTTTTT.

The chain has TRBV7-6 and TRBJ1-5; TRBD1 is a possible D gene (5 bases). Germline V gene lookup returns CDR1 SGHVS and CDR2 FNYEAQ. Trimming cost V 6 bases and J 2 bases, with 14 bases left between them. The CDR3 has 15 residues. This CDR3 reads CASSVITGGNQPQHF. The CDR3 nucleotides are TGTGCCAGCAGTGTTATCACAGGCGGCAATCAGCCCCAGCATTTT.

The chain employs TRBV14 and TRBJ1-1; 7 bases are shared with TRBD1. CDR1 is SGHDN, CDR2 FVKESK, per germline. J gave up 6 bases and V 0 bases, and 7 bases lay outside the gene matches. CDR3 length: 15 residues. The CDR3 DNA reads TGTGCCAGCAGCCAAGATATAGGGGGCATGGCTGAAGCTTTCTTT. Translating it yields CASSQDIGGMAEAFF.

The rearrangement uses TRBV19 and TRBJ2-6, with 7 bases aligning to TRBD1. Germline V gene lookup returns CDR1 LNHDA and CDR2 SQIVND (reference sequence). The J segment lost 1 base and the V segment lost 0 bases, leaving 3 bases of the junction unmatched. The CDR3 runs to 17 residues. The CDR3 protein is CASSIDPQGSGANVLTF. The CDR3 DNA is TGTGCCAGTAGTATAGATCCACAGGGGTCTGGGGCCAACGTCCTGACTTTC.

The rearrangement joins TRBV28 to TRBJ2-5; D may match TRBD1 or TRBD2 (5 bases each). The V end was cut by 7 bases, the J end by 4 bases, with 16 bases between. The germline gives CDR1 MDHEN, CDR2 SYDVKM. This CDR3 has 14 residues. The CDR3 coding sequence is TGTGCCAGCACCCCGGGACCCTCACTAGAGACCCAGTACTTC. This codes for CASTPGPSLETQYF. Full variable domain (missing parts from reference TRBV28 and TRBJ2-5): DVKVTQSSRYLVKRTGEKVFLECVQDMDHENMFWYRQDPGLGLRLIYFSYDVKMKEKGDIPEGYSVSREKKERFSLILESASTNQTSMYLCASTPGPSLETQYFGPGTRLLVL.